The 8 T cell receptor beta chains in this list originate from one sample, sequenced in a study of regulatory T cells in long-lasting Graves disease. The time point denotes: newly diagnosed GD, antithyroid drugs for less than 3 months. With RNA extracted from PBMCs as input, the TCR library was made. To make TCR beta libraries, researchers used iRepertoire HTBI primers and Arm-PCR of CDR3 regions. TCRdb reanalysed the multiplex PCR reads using MiXCR and keeps one entry per CDR3 protein. This table has 420,000 or so distinct CDR3 sequences, over 15% appearing once. The data were also submitted as part of a second study, on T cells in Graves' hyperthyroidism and ophthalmopathy.

The sequences come from peripheral blood mononuclear cells (PBMCs), collected at new diagnosis, from a patient treated with antithyroid drugs. These receptors were collected from a woman aged 18 to 35 with Graves disease.

This clonotype was observed many times. The J gene is TRBJ2-7, the V gene TRBV18; 11 bases align to TRBD2. This CDR3 has 16 amino acids. J was trimmed by 6 bases and V by 3 bases; bases with no gene match: 10. Per the germline V gene, CDR1 is KGHSH and CDR2 is LQKENI. The CDR3 region is CASSPVTSGSGTEQYF. In DNA, the CDR3 is TGTGCCAGCTCACCGGTTACTAGCGGGAGTGGCACCGAGCAGTACTTC. Complete variable domain (other parts from reference TRBV18 and TRBJ2-7): NAGVMQNPRHLVRRRGQEARLRCSPMKGHSHVYWYRQLPEEGLKFMVYLQKENIIDESGMPKERFSAEFPKEGPSILRIQQVVRGDSAAYFCASSPVTSGSGTEQYFGPGTRLTVT.

This chain joins TRBV4-2 and TRBJ2-3, with 9 bases identical to TRBD1. The CDR3 loop spans 15 amino acids. Germline CDR1 reads LGHNA; CDR2 reads YNFKEQ. J gave up 1 base and V 10 bases, and 9 bases lay outside the gene matches. The DNA for the CDR3 is TGTGCCACCCGTCCCGGGGACAGGGGCACAGATACGCAGTATTTT. Amino acid sequence: CATRPGDRGTDTQYF.

To note about this clonotype: A much larger clone is a single base away; this may be a read error. This chain uses TRBV6-1 with TRBJ2-7; 8 nucleotides align to TRBD1. The V and J ends lost 1 base and 3 bases, in that order; junction bases with no gene match: 11. This CDR3 has 17 residues. CDR1 and CDR2 (germline): MNHNS, SASEGT. In DNA, the CDR3 is TGTGCCAGCAGTGAAGGGGCAGGGGGCTCCCTTTTCTACGAGCAGTACTTC. It encodes CASSEGAGGSLFYEQYF.

The chain joins TRBV14 to TRBJ2-1; 8 bases map to TRBD2. Germline values: CDR1 SGHDN, CDR2 FVKESK. This CDR3 is built from 19 residues. V shed 1 base, J shed 0 bases, and the junction held 11 bases outside the gene matches. DNA for the CDR3: TGTGCCAGCAGCCAAGTAGGGCTAGCGGGTTTTTCCTCCTACAATGAGCAGTTCTTC. It translates to CASSQVGLAGFSSYNEQFF.

The chain is built from TRBV20-1 and TRBJ2-3; weak D call: TRBD1 (5 bases). The CDR3 loop spans 12 amino acids. Germline V lookup: CDR1 DFQATT, CDR2 SNEGSKA (reference sequence). V was clipped by 6 bases and J by 3 bases, with 10 bases between them. CDR3 loop: CSALDRTDTQYF. The CDR3 bases are TGCAGTGCCCTAGACAGAACAGATACGCAGTATTTT.

This clonotype was seen ten or more times. This sequence joins TRBV9 and TRBJ2-3; 9 bases fit TRBD2. The CDR3 totals 17 residues. V lost 4 bases to trimming and J lost 2 bases; unmatched junction nucleotides: 11. CDR1 and CDR2 (germline): SGDLS, YYNGEE. Here the CDR3 reads CASSPGASGALTDTQYF. Here the CDR3 DNA reads TGTGCCAGCAGCCCTGGCGCTAGCGGGGCCCTCACAGATACGCAGTATTTT. The complete variable domain, with remaining parts taken from reference TRBV9 and TRBJ2-3, reads DSGVTQTPKHLITATGQRVTLRCSPRSGDLSVYWYQQSLDQGLQFLIQYYNGEERAKGNILERFSAQQFPDLHSELNLSSLELGDSALYFCASSPGASGALTDTQYFGPGTRLTVL.

The V call is TRBV7-8, the J call TRBJ2-5; D might be TRBD1 (6 bases). This CDR3 region has 15 residues. Germline CDR1 SGHVS, CDR2 FQNEAQ. With 0 bases removed from V and 1 base from J, the gap between germline ends came to 9 bases. The CDR3 DNA is TGTGCCAGCAGCTTAGCACAGGGTGCCCAAGAGACCCAGTACTTC. Translating it yields CASSLAQGAQETQYF.

Turning to this clonotype: A read error may explain this, as a much larger clone is one base away. This chain joins TRBV6-5 and TRBJ2-1; D tentatively reads TRBD1 or TRBD2 (5 bases each). Germline values: CDR1 MNHEY, CDR2 SVGAGI. The CDR3 contains 16 residues. Written as DNA, the CDR3 is TGTGCCAGCGGTTATGAGGACACCGGACGGGGCAATGAGCAGTTCTTC. Translated: CASGYEDTGRGNEQFF.